This T cell receptor beta chain is drawn from a study of regulatory T cells in long-lasting Graves disease. The time point: newly diagnosed GD, antithyroid drugs for less than 3 months. Generation of the TCR library employed RNA extracted from PBMCs. iRepertoire HTBI primers and Arm-PCR of CDR3 regions built TCR beta libraries. TCRdb re-called the multiplex PCR reads with MiXCR, one entry per CDR3 protein. The sample holds roughly 360,000 distinct CDR3 sequences, roughly 12% seen once. V gave up 0 bases and J gave up 6 bases, with 14 bases separating them. Germline V CDR1 and CDR2: LGHNA, YSLEER. The CDR3 totals 16 residues. This clonotype was detected only a few times. These data were also reused for a study on T cells in Graves' hyperthyroidism and ophthalmopathy. As that study records: Graves' hyperthyroidism is called stable when ophthalmopathy does not progress within 18 months.

The chain recombines TRBV4-3 with TRBJ2-2; the D gene is possibly TRBD2 (6 bases). The input for sequencing was peripheral blood mononuclear cells (PBMCs), taken at new diagnosis, from a patient treated with antithyroid drugs. The TCR was taken from a woman in her late teens or twenties with Graves disease. The CDR3 is CASSQDMVAVSGELFF. CDR3 sequence (DNA): TGCGCCAGCAGCCAAGATATGGTAGCGGTCTCCGGGGAGCTGTTTTTT.